This T cell receptor beta chain is from a study of shared clonotypes between healthy human individuals. Findings and limits, study-wide: The four-donor shared clonotypes exceeded non-shared clonotypes in generation probability, with non-shared ones scoring lower. The authors expected sequencing depth to affect clonotype sharing among donors.

This clone was recorded only once. Its target is unknown. Sequencing was performed with immunoSEQ multiplex PCR; in TCRdb, only in-frame clones are kept and a portion is missing. The repertoire includes more than 2,000,000 clones, about 92% of them detected once, and about 0.41% sits in the top ten. The CDR3 covers 15 residues. Losses at the gene ends were 4 bases for V and 4 bases for J; bases not matched to a gene: 6. CDR1 and CDR2 (germline): SGHDT, YYEEEE. Sequenced material: naive CD4+ T cells from PBMCs. As to subset: CD45RA+ positively selected. J is TRBJ2-5 and V is TRBV5-6; TRBD2 aligns across 11 bases. This receptor was taken from a man between 18 and 29 years old in good health. Some clones in this sample may be carry-over from other donors' samples. This chain's CDR3 is CASSPTSGTGETQYF. In nucleotides, the CDR3 is TGTGCCAGCAGCCCGACTAGCGGGACAGGAGAGACCCAGTACTTC.